Following are 10 T cell receptor beta chains from one sample sequenced in a study of shared clonotypes between healthy human individuals. Method: immunoSEQ multiplex PCR; TCRdb's copy keeps in-frame clones and lacks some. Of 2.3 million or so clones listed, roughly 93% are singletons. Sequencing was done on a sample of naive CD4+ T cells from PBMCs. Indicated subset: CD45RA+ positively selected. These receptors were obtained from a young man in good health. Some clones in this sample may be carry-over from other donors' samples.

This clone was seen only a few times. The chain links TRBV25-1 to TRBJ1-1; D unclear. Germline loops: CDR1 MGHDK, CDR2 SYGVNS. V was clipped by 9 bases and J by 6 bases, with 17 bases between them. The CDR3 sequence is 13 residues long. CDR3 in DNA: TGTGCCAGTAGGAACATGGGAACGGCTGAAGCTTTCTTT. It specifies CASRNMGTAEAFF.

CDR3 amino acids: CRVGGYTF. In nucleotides, the CDR3 is TGCAGGGTAGGAGGCTACACCTTC. The chain links TRBV20-1 to TRBJ1-2, with D hard to call. CDR1 is DFQATT and CDR2 is SNEGSKA in the germline V gene (reference sequence). The CDR3 has 8 residues.

This chain connects TRBV27 to TRBJ2-2; 8 bases map to TRBD2. J lost 2 bases, V lost 4 bases, and 3 bases had no gene match. This CDR3 region has 15 residues. CDR1 is MNHEY, CDR2 SMNVEV, per germline (reference sequence). In nucleotides, the CDR3 is TGTGCCAGCAGTTCCGGGAGGGCCAACACCGGGGAGCTGTTTTTT. Amino acid sequence: CASSSGRANTGELFF.

This rearrangement joins TRBV7-2 to TRBJ2-3; 7 bases are a match to TRBD2. The junction had 3 bases not matched to a gene; V was cut back by 0 bases and J by 0 bases. CDR3 size: 16 residues. Per germline, CDR1 SGHTA and CDR2 FQGNSA. The DNA of the CDR3 is TGTGCCAGCAGCTTAGCCAGCGGGATGAGCACAGATACGCAGTATTTT. Amino acid sequence: CASSLASGMSTDTQYF.

The chain links TRBV11-1 to TRBJ2-5; 8 bases map to TRBD1. J lost 5 bases, V lost 5 bases, and 7 bases had no gene match. Germline CDR1 is SGHAT and CDR2 is FQDESV (reference sequence). This CDR3 has 14 amino acids. For the CDR3, the DNA is TGTGCCAGCAGCATACAGGGGGTTGGTGAGACCCAGTACTTC. This gives the protein CASSIQGVGETQYF.

In this sample, this clone turned up once. The chain links TRBV28 to TRBJ2-7; D is undetermined. This CDR3 is built from 14 residues. The V gene's germline CDR1 is MDHEN and CDR2 SYDVKM. With 1 base removed from V and 4 bases from J, the gap between germline ends came to 11 bases. In DNA, the CDR3 is TGTGCCAGCAGTTTATCCCGCAGGCTTTACGAGCAGTACTTC. As protein: CASSLSRRLYEQYF.

The chain has TRBV10-1 and TRBJ1-2, with unresolved D. The CDR3 consists of 11 residues. The germline V gene encodes CDR1 WNHNN and CDR2 SYGVQD (reference sequence). V shed 7 bases and J shed 6 bases, with 9 bases lying between them. The CDR3 spells CASILGNGYTF. The CDR3 DNA reads TGCGCCAGCATCCTTGGGAATGGCTACACCTTC.

This clone occurred once. The CDR3 nucleotides are TGTGCCAGCAGCCATAACCCAGGAGGGGCGAACACCGGGGAGCTGTTTTTT. Translation: CASSHNPGGANTGELFF. The chain couples TRBV13 to TRBJ2-2, with a weak D call TRBD2 (6 bases). Deletions cut 5 bases from V and 0 bases from J, with 16 bases between. The CDR3 has 17 amino acids. The germline V gene encodes CDR1 PRHDT and CDR2 FYEKMQ (reference sequence). The whole variable domain, remainder taken from reference TRBV13 and TRBJ2-2, is AAGVIQSPRHLIKEKRETATLKCYPIPRHDTVYWYQQGPGQDPQFLISFYEKMQSDKGSIPDRFSAQQFSDYHSELNMSSLELGDSALYFCASSHNPGGANTGELFFGEGSRLTVL.

The chain is built from TRBV9 and TRBJ2-2, with D perhaps matching TRBD2 (6 bases). The germline V gene encodes CDR1 SGDLS and CDR2 YYNGEE. V lost 2 bases, J lost 8 bases, and 16 bases lay in between. CDR3 length: 15 residues. CDR3 DNA sequence: TGTGCCAGCAGCGTCATAGCGGACGCACCGGGGGAGCTGTTTTTT. Its protein is CASSVIADAPGELFF.

The chain is built from TRBV29-1 and TRBJ2-5, with TRBD1 identical over 8 bases. The CDR3 is made up of 14 amino acids. The trim removed 4 bases at V and 2 bases at J, leaving 6 bases unmatched. Germline CDR1 SQVTM, CDR2 ANQGSEA. The CDR3 sequence: CSVARNRGQETQYF. For the CDR3, the DNA is TGCAGCGTTGCTAGGAACAGGGGGCAAGAGACCCAGTACTTC.